This T cell receptor (beta chain) originates from a study of beta chain features in type 1 diabetes. As for the study in general: The patients were much like the healthy donors in age, gender and cell yields. Across every sample, around 110,000,000 sorted cells were examined in total. Broader study findings: All four CD4+ subsets from Type 1 diabetes patients carried moderately but significantly shorter TCRB CDR3s. Here, the possible influence of HLA type (on TCRB rearrangement) remained unresolved.

With V trimmed by 5 bases and J by 9 bases, 6 bases remained unmatched. CDR1 and CDR2 (germline): SGHTA, FQGNSA. This CDR3 has 15 amino acids. Isolated RNA was reverse transcribed in full, so expressed TCRB transcripts were sequenced. The table came from immunoSEQ multiplex PCR; TCRdb's copy has only in-frame clones and leaves some out. Of hundreds of thousands of clones listed, approximately 31% are singletons. A remark on this clone: Antigen: not known.

The sample taken for sequencing was naive CD4+ T cells from blood. This clonotype originated in a man between 18 and 35 years old in good health. The chain is built from TRBV7-2 and TRBJ2-1, with 14 positions matching TRBD2. In nucleotides, the CDR3 is TGTGCCAGCAGCCCTCGCGGACTAGCGGGAGGTGAGCAGTTCTTC. The encoded protein is CASSPRGLAGGEQFF.